This T cell receptor (beta chain) was observed in a study of beta chain features in type 1 diabetes. With 4 bases clipped from V and 3 bases from J, the junction kept 4 bases outside the gene matches. Germline V CDR1 and CDR2: MGHRA, YSYEKL. This CDR3 spans 15 amino acids. Study observations and caveats: Sampled from patients, naive, central memory and Treg TCRB repertoires appeared more similar than those sampled from healthy donors. PCR might pick shorter templates more often, in the same way for patients and controls. When Type 1 diabetes patients were examined, their TCRB CDR3s proved moderately but significantly shorter in all four CD4+ subsets. Patients with type 1 diabetes showed fewer VDJ junction insertions and more deletions.

Naive, central memory, regulatory and stem cell-like memory cells within the CD4+ compartment were sorted using CD45RO/CCR7/CD25/CD127/CD95/CD27. Expressed TCRB transcripts got sequenced, as all isolated RNA was reverse transcribed. Here immunoSEQ multiplex PCR was the method, and the copy in TCRdb shows in-frame clones only, minus some. The data contain some 240,000 clones, around 16% of them singletons. About this clone itself: Its antigen remains unidentified.

The rearrangement links TRBV4-1 to TRBJ1-2; TRBD1 matches 11 bases. This sequence originates from a man aged 25 to 40 with type 1 diabetes. Material: naive CD4+ T cells from blood. The CDR3 region is CASSRTGGADYGYTF. For the CDR3, the DNA is TGCGCCAGCAGCCGGACAGGGGGCGCGGACTATGGCTACACCTTC.